One sample yielded the 25 T cell receptor beta chains listed below, sequenced in a study of blood T cell repertoires in COVID-19. Libraries were prepared by immunoSEQ multiplex PCR; TCRdb keeps only in-frame clonotypes and omits some of them. The repertoire holds over 250,000 clones, with approximately 91% as singletons. Input material: peripheral blood. Receptor source: a man aged 45-65 years with acute or convalescent COVID-19.

The chain carries TRBV5-1 and TRBJ1-6; D gene unclear. Germline V gives CDR1 SGHRS, CDR2 YFSETQ. Trimming removed 2 bases at V and 0 bases at J, with 9 bases between. This CDR3 region has 16 residues. CDR3 protein: CASSFEVSSYNSPLHF. As DNA, the CDR3 is TGCGCCAGCAGCTTCGAGGTTAGCTCCTATAATTCACCCCTCCACTTT.

The rearrangement joins TRBV5-1 to TRBJ1-1; no clear D. Germline CDR1 is SGHRS and CDR2 is YFSETQ. The CDR3 totals 15 residues. Deletions cut 5 bases from V and 1 base from J, with 15 bases between. The CDR3 protein is CASRPSTVENTEAFF. The CDR3 DNA reads as TGCGCCAGCAGGCCTTCCACGGTTGAGAACACTGAAGCTTTCTTT.

The count of this clone is one. The V call is TRBV27, the J call TRBJ1-2, with TRBD1 as a possible D gene (5 bases). Looked up from germline, CDR1 is MNHEY and CDR2 is SMNVEV (reference sequence). The V end was cut by 2 bases, the J end by 5 bases, with 18 bases between. This CDR3 spans 16 amino acids. CDR3 in DNA: TGTGCCAGCAGTTTAGGGCCCCCTGGGGCAGGTTATGGCTACACCTTC. Protein: CASSLGPPGAGYGYTF.

The chain has TRBV5-4 and TRBJ2-7; D is perhaps TRBD2 (5 bases). CDR1 SGHNT and CDR2 YYREEE come from the germline V gene (reference sequence). With 2 bases removed from V and 3 bases from J, the gap between germline ends came to 15 bases. The CDR3 contains 15 residues. CDR3 coding DNA: TGTGCCAGCAGCTTTGTAGGGAGCGCAAGCTACGAGCAGTACTTC. Translation: CASSFVGSASYEQYF.

The V and J genes are TRBV28 and TRBJ1-2; no firm D call. There are 11 residues in the CDR3. CDR1 and CDR2 from the germline V gene are MDHEN and SYDVKM. Trimming took off 5 bases at V and 7 bases at J, with 8 bases between the two ends. CDR3 DNA: TGTGCCAGCAGTCGAAGCTTTGGCTACACCTTC. Translating it yields CASSRSFGYTF.

This sequence joins TRBV30 and TRBJ2-3; tentative D call: TRBD1 (6 bases). Germline V CDR1 and CDR2: GTSNPN, SVGIG (reference sequence). The ends were cut back, 7 bases at V and 2 bases at J, with 13 bases in the middle. The CDR3 has 13 residues. CDR3 DNA sequence: TGTGCCTCGAACACAGGGAACACAGATACGCAGTATTTT. It yields the protein CASNTGNTDTQYF.

This clone was counted between two and nine times. Other DNA sequences in this sample translate to the same CDR3. V usage is TRBV7-9 and J usage is TRBJ2-7; TRBD1 agrees at 11 bases. CDR3 size: 16 residues. CDR1 SEHNR and CDR2 FQNEAQ come from the germline V gene (reference sequence). Trimming removed 3 bases from V and 0 bases from J; junction bases left unmatched: 4. The CDR3 protein is CASSFLGTGGSYEQYF. The CDR3 DNA follows: TGTGCCAGCAGCTTCCTCGGGACAGGGGGCTCCTACGAGCAGTACTTC.

The chain links TRBV12-3 or TRBV12-4 to TRBJ2-7, with D unclear. The CDR3 runs 13 residues. With 3 bases removed from V and 0 bases from J, the gap between germline ends came to 6 bases. In nucleotides, the CDR3 is TGTGCCAGCAGTTTTGGCACCTCCTACGAGCAGTACTTC. Its protein is CASSFGTSYEQYF.

About this clone: At one of its ends the junction is not consistent with the germline gene, which may arise from a read error. CDR3 coding DNA: TGTGCTAGCAGCGGCCCAGGGGGTCAAGAGACCCAGTACTTC. Its protein product is CASSGPGGQETQYF. The chain links TRBV7-7 to TRBJ2-5, with 7 bases that match TRBD1. CDR3 length: 14 residues. Per the germline V gene, CDR1 is SSHAT and CDR2 is FNYEAQ (reference sequence).

J is TRBJ2-3 and V is TRBV5-1; TRBD2 matches at 8 bases. From germline, CDR1 is SGHRS and CDR2 YFSETQ. V dropped 0 bases and J dropped 2; count of bases not matched to a gene: 2. CDR3 length: 15 amino acids. The DNA for the CDR3 is TGCGCCAGCAGCTTGGTCGGGGGGGTCACAGATACGCAGTATTTT. As protein: CASSLVGGVTDTQYF.

This chain joins TRBV5-1 and TRBJ2-1; perhaps TRBD1 as D (6 bases). Trimming removed 4 bases from V and 0 bases from J, with 14 bases in between. Germline values: CDR1 SGHRS, CDR2 YFSETQ. The CDR3 length is 16 residues. The CDR3, as DNA: TGCGCCAGCAGCCCTACAGGGTCCTACTCCTACAATGAGCAGTTCTTC. Protein product: CASSPTGSYSYNEQFF.

The chain combines TRBV5-4 with TRBJ1-5, with 7 bases lining up with TRBD1. Germline V CDR1 and CDR2: SGHNT, YYREEE (reference sequence). The CDR3 has 13 residues. Unmatched junction bases numbered 1, after V lost 0 bases and J lost 7 bases. CDR3 in DNA: TGTGCCAGCAGCTTGGGGGACAGCCAGCCCCAGCATTTT. Protein: CASSLGDSQPQHF.

This clone was counted once. V gene TRBV10-2 combines with J gene TRBJ1-2, with 7 bases fitting TRBD1. The germline V gene has CDR1 WSHSY and CDR2 SAAADI. This CDR3 contains 14 residues. V lost 5 bases and J lost 0; bases outside the gene matches: 3. The CDR3 loop reads CASSPTGANYGYTF. The CDR3 DNA reads as TGCGCCAGCAGTCCTACAGGGGCTAACTATGGCTACACCTTC.

J is TRBJ2-5 and V is TRBV6-6; TRBD2 might be the D (6 bases). This CDR3 comprises 14 residues. The germline gives CDR1 MNHNY, CDR2 SVGAGI (reference sequence). V shed 6 bases and J shed 5 bases, with 16 bases lying between them. CDR3 residues: CASSHQGGKETQYF. CDR3 bases: TGTGCCAGCAGCCATCAGGGCGGGAAGGAGACCCAGTACTTC.

The chain recombines TRBV13 with TRBJ2-7; TRBD1 agrees at 8 bases. V shed 5 bases and J 2 bases; nucleotides not matched to a gene: 2. Looked up from germline, CDR1 is PRHDT and CDR2 is FYEKMQ (reference sequence). The length of the CDR3 is 13 residues. CDR3 bases: TGTGCCAGCAGCCAGGGACAGGCCTACGAGCAGTACTTC. Residues: CASSQGQAYEQYF.

The chain uses TRBV5-6 and TRBJ1-6; D call uncertain. V shed 0 bases and J shed 8 bases, with 12 bases lying between them. Germline CDR1 reads SGHDT; CDR2 reads YYEEEE. The CDR3 is 15 amino acids. The DNA for the CDR3 is TGTGCCAGCAGCTTGGGTTCAATCCGGGATTCACCCCTCCACTTT. This encodes CASSLGSIRDSPLHF.

This clone was recorded only once. This chain links TRBV12-3 or TRBV12-4 with TRBJ1-2; 10 nucleotides match TRBD1. CDR3 length: 13 residues. The trim removed 6 bases at V and 7 bases at J, leaving 5 bases unmatched. The chain's CDR3 is CASRGQGRGGYTF. For the CDR3, the DNA is TGTGCCAGCAGGGGACAGGGGCGGGGTGGCTACACCTTC.

This chain links TRBV5-8 with TRBJ1-6; the match to TRBD1 covers 9 bases. CDR1 is SGHTS and CDR2 is YDEGEE in the germline V gene. J was trimmed by 7 bases and V by 4 bases; bases with no gene match: 9. The CDR3 is made up of 16 amino acids. This CDR3 is CASSRVVGTGNSPLHF. CDR3 in DNA: TGTGCCAGCAGCAGAGTCGTTGGGACAGGGAATTCACCCCTCCACTTT.

The rearrangement links TRBV29-1 to TRBJ1-1, with TRBD1 identical over 7 bases. CDR3 size: 14 residues. V lost 4 bases to trimming and J lost 1 base; unmatched junction nucleotides: 6. Germline-derived CDR1 and CDR2 are SQVTM and ANQGSEA. The CDR3 loop is CSVAMRQGNTEAFF. CDR3 DNA sequence: TGCAGCGTTGCCATGAGACAGGGGAACACTGAAGCTTTCTTT. Full variable domain (remainder filled in from reference TRBV29-1 and TRBJ1-1): SAVISQKPSRDICQRGTSLTIQCQVDSQVTMMFWYRQQPGQSLTLIATANQGSEATYESGFVIDKFPISRPNLTFSTLTVSNMSPEDSSIYLCSVAMRQGNTEAFFGQGTRLTVV.

In the case of this clone: The sample has other DNA sequences that encode this CDR3 too. This chain joins TRBV7-3 and TRBJ2-1; 7 bases match TRBD1. Per the germline V gene, CDR1 is SGHTA and CDR2 is FQGTGA. V was clipped by 0 bases and J by 4 bases; unmatched bases: 3. The CDR3 extends over 15 amino acids. The CDR3 DNA sequence: TGTGCCAGCAGCTTAACAGGGGGCGGGTACAATGAGCAGTTCTTC. Its translation is CASSLTGGGYNEQFF.

In this sample, this clone turned up a few times. The V call is TRBV10-3, the J call TRBJ2-7; 9 bases agree with TRBD1. The CDR3 loop spans 13 amino acids. The germline gives CDR1 ENHRY, CDR2 SYGVKD. Unmatched junction bases numbered 8, after V lost 7 bases and J lost 7 bases. The CDR3 nucleotides are TGTGCCATCAAACATGACAGGGGGTCTGAGCAGTACTTC. Protein: CAIKHDRGSEQYF.

The rearrangement uses TRBV27 and TRBJ1-6, with 7 bases identical to TRBD1. This CDR3 has 17 amino acids. Per germline, CDR1 MNHEY and CDR2 SMNVEV (reference sequence). V lost 5 bases to trimming and J lost 0 bases; unmatched junction nucleotides: 7. CDR3: CASSPDRFSSYNSPLHF. The CDR3 DNA reads TGTGCCAGCAGTCCGGACAGGTTTAGCTCCTATAATTCACCCCTCCACTTT.

The V and J genes are TRBV5-1 and TRBJ1-1, with 8 bases identical to TRBD1. Germline CDR1 SGHRS, CDR2 YFSETQ. With V trimmed by 4 bases and J by 4 bases, 9 bases remained unmatched. CDR3 length: 15 amino acids. DNA for the CDR3: TGCGCCAGCAGCGTACAGGGGGGACGGGGCACTGAAGCTTTCTTT. The encoded protein is CASSVQGGRGTEAFF. The variable domain in full, completed from reference TRBV5-1 and TRBJ1-1, reads KAGVTQTPRYLIKTRGQQVTLSCSPISGHRSVSWYQQTPGQGLQFLFEYFSETQRNKGNFPGRFSGRQFSNSRSEMNVSTLELGDSALYLCASSVQGGRGTEAFFGQGTRLTVV.

CDR3: CASSQGRGRNTEAFF. The CDR3 DNA is TGTGCCAGCAGCCAGGGCAGGGGCCGGAACACTGAAGCTTTCTTT. The genes are TRBV2 and TRBJ1-1, with D possibly TRBD1 on 6 matching bases. The CDR3 has 15 amino acids. V gave up 6 bases and J gave up 1 base, with 15 bases separating them. Germline V gives CDR1 SNHLY, CDR2 FYNNEI.

V gene TRBV7-2 combines with J gene TRBJ2-5, with 8 bases lining up with TRBD1. Germline CDR1 SGHTA, CDR2 FQGNSA. The V gene end was trimmed by 6 bases and the J gene end by 4 bases; junction bases not matched to a gene: 1. The CDR3 contains 12 residues. The CDR3: CASRGQGETQYF. The CDR3 DNA reads TGTGCCAGCAGAGGACAGGGAGAGACCCAGTACTTC.